The clone carrying this T cell receptor (beta chain) was observed a handful of times. V lost 0 bases, J lost 5 bases, and 14 bases lay in between. Per germline, CDR1 SGHRS and CDR2 YFSETQ. The CDR3 is 15 amino acids. TCR beta CDR3 sequences were amplified from RNA transcripts. During a first-round RT-PCR of the TCR CDR3, the HTBI primer set was used. TCRdb itself ran the multiplex PCR reads through MiXCR, one entry per CDR3 protein. The repertoire has about 260,000 distinct CDR3 sequences, less than 30% of them found once; the top ten carry over 25%. These data are taken from a study of T cells in Graves' hyperthyroidism and ophthalmopathy.

The sample comprised blood. The TCR sequence derives from a man aged 35-49 years with Graves' hyperthyroidism that later progressed to Graves' ophthalmopathy. V usage is TRBV5-1 and J usage is TRBJ2-5, with D possibly called TRBD1 or TRBD2 (5 bases each). The CDR3 loop is CASSLDTGLGETQYF. DNA of the CDR3: TGCGCCAGCAGCTTGGATACGGGGCTTGGGGAGACCCAGTACTTC.